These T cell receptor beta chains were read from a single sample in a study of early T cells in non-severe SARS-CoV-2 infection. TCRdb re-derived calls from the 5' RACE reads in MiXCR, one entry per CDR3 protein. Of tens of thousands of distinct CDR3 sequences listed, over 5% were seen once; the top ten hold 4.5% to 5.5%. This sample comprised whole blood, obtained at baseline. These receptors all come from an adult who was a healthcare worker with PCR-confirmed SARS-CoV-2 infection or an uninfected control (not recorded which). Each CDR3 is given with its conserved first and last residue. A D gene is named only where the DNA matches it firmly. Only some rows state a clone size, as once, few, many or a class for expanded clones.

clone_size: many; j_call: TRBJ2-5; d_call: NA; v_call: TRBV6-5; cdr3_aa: CASSRLGETQYF; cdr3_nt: TGTGCCAGCAGTCGACTAGGAGAGACCCAGTACTTC
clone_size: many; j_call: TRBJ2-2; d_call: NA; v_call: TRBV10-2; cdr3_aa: CASSERAPQTGELFF; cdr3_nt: TGCGCCAGCAGTGAGAGGGCACCACAAACCGGGGAGCTGTTTTTT
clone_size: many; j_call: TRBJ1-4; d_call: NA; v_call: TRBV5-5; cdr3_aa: CASSLDRDEKLFF; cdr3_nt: TGTGCCAGCAGCTTGGACCGGGATGAAAAACTGTTTTTT
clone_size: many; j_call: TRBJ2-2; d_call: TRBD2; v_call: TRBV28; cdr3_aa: CASSFWASGRTGELFF; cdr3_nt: TGTGCCAGCAGTTTCTGGGCTAGCGGGAGAACCGGGGAGCTGTTTTTT
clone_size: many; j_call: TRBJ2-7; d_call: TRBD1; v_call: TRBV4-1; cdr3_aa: CASSHPGTGSPYEQYF; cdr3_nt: TGCGCCAGCAGCCACCCCGGGACAGGGAGCCCCTACGAGCAGTACTTC
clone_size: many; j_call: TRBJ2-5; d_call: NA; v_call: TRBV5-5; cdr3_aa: CASSLGLADRETQYF; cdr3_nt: TGTGCCAGCAGCTTGGGCCTAGCAGATAGGGAGACCCAGTACTTC
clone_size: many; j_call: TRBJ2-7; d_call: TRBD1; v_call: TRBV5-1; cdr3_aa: CASSPGQGVPYEQYF; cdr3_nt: TGCGCCAGCAGCCCGGGACAGGGGGTCCCCTACGAGCAGTACTTC
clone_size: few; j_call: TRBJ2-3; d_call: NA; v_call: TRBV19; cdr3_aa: CASSTPLRTDTQYF; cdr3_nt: TGTGCCAGTAGTACACCACTTCGCACAGATACGCAGTATTTT
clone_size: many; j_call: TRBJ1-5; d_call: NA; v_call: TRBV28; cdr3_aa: CASNGPRPQHF; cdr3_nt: TGTGCCAGCAACGGCCCTCGGCCCCAGCATTTT
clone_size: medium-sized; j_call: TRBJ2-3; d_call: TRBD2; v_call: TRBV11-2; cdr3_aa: CASSLERVGGRTDTQYF; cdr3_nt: TGTGCCAGCAGCTTAGAAAGAGTGGGCGGGAGGACAGATACGCAGTATTTT
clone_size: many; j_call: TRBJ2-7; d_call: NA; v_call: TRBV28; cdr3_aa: CASSSWTGRGEQYF; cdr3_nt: TGTGCCAGCAGTTCGTGGACAGGGAGGGGCGAGCAGTACTTC
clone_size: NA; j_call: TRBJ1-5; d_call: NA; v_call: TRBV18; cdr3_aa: CASSTGRNNQPQHF; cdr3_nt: TGTGCCAGCTCAACCGGACGGAACAATCAGCCCCAGCATTTT
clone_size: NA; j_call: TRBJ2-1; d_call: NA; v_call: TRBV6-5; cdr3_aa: CASLASGRAYNEQFF; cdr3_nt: TGTGCCAGTCTAGCTTCAGGGCGGGCTTACAATGAGCAGTTCTTC
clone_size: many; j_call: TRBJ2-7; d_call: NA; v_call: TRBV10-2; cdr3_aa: CASSSGGVYEQYF; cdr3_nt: TGCGCCAGCAGTTCCGGTGGGGTCTACGAGCAGTACTTC
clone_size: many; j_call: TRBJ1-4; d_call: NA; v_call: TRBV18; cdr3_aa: CASSPRGATNEKLFF; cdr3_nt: TGTGCCAGCTCACCACGGGGAGCAACTAATGAAAAACTGTTTTTT
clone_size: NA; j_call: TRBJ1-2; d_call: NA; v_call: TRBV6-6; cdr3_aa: CASSYEVSGYDYGYTF; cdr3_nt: TGTGCCAGCAGTTACGAGGTCAGCGGGTACGACTATGGCTACACCTTC
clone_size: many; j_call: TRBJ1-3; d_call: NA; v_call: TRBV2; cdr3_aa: CASSVGSGNTIYF; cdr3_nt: TGTGCCAGCAGTGTGGGCTCTGGAAACACCATATATTTT
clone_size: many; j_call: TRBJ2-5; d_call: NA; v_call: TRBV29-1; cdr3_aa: CSVLGGGLGETQYF; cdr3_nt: TGCAGCGTCCTTGGGGGCGGGCTAGGCGAGACCCAGTACTTC
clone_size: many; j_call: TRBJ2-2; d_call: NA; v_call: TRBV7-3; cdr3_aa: CASSLGQNTGELFF; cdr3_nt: TGTGCCAGCAGCTTGGGACAGAACACCGGGGAGCTGTTTTTT
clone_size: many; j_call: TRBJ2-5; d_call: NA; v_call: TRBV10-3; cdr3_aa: CAIRTDQETQYF; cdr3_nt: TGTGCCATCCGGACAGACCAAGAGACCCAGTACTTC
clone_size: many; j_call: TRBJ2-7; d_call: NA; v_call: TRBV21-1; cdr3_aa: CASSNGAGAGEQYF; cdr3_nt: TGTGCCAGCAGCAACGGGGCGGGGGCCGGCGAGCAGTACTTC
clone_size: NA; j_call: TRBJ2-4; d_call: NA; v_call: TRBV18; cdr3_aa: CASSPAGPDIQYF; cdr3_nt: TGTGCCAGCTCACCCGCGGGGCCGGACATTCAGTACTTC
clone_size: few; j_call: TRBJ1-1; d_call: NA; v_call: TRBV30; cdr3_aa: CAWSVIIATEAFF; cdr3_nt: TGTGCCTGGAGTGTTATTATTGCCACTGAAGCTTTCTTT
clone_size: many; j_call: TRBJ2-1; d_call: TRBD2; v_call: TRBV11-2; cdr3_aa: CASSYTSGRGQFF; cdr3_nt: TGTGCCAGCAGCTACACTAGCGGGAGAGGGCAGTTCTTC
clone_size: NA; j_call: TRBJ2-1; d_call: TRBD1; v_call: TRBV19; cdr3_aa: CASSIEGADLYNEQFF; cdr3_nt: TGTGCCAGTAGTATTGAGGGGGCGGACTTATACAATGAGCAGTTCTTC
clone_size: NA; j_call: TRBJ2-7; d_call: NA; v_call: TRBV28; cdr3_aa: CATRDPSSYEQYF; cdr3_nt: TGTGCCACCAGGGACCCTTCATCCTACGAGCAGTACTTC
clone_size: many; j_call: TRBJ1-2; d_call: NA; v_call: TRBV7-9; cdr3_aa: CASSLVNYGYTF; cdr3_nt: TGTGCCAGCAGCTTAGTGAACTATGGCTACACCTTC
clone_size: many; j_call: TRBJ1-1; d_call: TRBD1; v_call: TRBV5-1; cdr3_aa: CASSTRTGVNTEAFF; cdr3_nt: TGCGCCAGCAGCACCCGAACAGGGGTGAACACTGAAGCTTTCTTT
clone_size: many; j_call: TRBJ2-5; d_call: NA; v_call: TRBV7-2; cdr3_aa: CASSLARVQETQYF; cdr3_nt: TGTGCCAGCAGCTTGGCCCGGGTACAAGAGACCCAGTACTTC
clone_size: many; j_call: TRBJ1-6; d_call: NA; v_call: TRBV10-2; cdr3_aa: CASSGQGVENSPLHF; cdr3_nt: TGCGCCAGCTCCGGCCAGGGTGTGGAAAATTCACCCCTCCACTTT
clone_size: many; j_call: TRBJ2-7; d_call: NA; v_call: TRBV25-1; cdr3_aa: CASSEKGTGRYEQYF; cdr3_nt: TGTGCCAGCAGTGAGAAGGGAACAGGTCGGTACGAGCAGTACTTC
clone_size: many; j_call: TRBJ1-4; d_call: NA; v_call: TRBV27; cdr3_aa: CASSLIGSAEKLFF; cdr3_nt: TGTGCCAGCAGTTTAATCGGGTCCGCTGAAAAACTGTTTTTT
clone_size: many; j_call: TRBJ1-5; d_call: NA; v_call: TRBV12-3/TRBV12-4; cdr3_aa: CASSFSGRKNQPQHF; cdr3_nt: TGTGCCAGCAGTTTTTCGGGACGGAAAAATCAGCCCCAGCATTTT
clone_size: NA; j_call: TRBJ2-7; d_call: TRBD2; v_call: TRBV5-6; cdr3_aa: CASSLELAGFLDEQYF; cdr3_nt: TGTGCCAGCAGCTTGGAACTAGCGGGTTTCCTGGACGAGCAGTACTTC
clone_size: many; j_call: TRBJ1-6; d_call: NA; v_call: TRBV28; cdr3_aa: CASSSSTGQYNSPLHF; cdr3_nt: TGTGCCAGCAGTTCCTCGACGGGACAATATAATTCACCCCTCCACTTT
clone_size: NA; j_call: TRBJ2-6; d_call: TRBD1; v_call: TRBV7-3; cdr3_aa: CASSPDRGSPGANVLTF; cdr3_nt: TGTGCCAGCAGCCCGGACAGGGGAAGCCCTGGGGCCAACGTCCTGACTTTC
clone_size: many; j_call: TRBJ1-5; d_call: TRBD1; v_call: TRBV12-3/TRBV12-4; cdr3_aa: CASSSQGGGLGSNQPQHF; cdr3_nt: TGTGCCAGCAGTTCTCAGGGGGGTGGGTTAGGTAGCAATCAGCCCCAGCATTTT
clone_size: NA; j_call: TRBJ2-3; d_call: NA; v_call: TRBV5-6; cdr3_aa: CASSLAGIAAVTDTQYF; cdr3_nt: TGTGCCAGCAGCTTGGCCGGGATAGCGGCGGTTACAGATACGCAGTATTTT
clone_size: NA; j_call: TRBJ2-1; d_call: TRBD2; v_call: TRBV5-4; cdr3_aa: CASIPSGRDEQFF; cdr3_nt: TGTGCCAGCATACCTAGCGGGAGGGATGAGCAGTTCTTC
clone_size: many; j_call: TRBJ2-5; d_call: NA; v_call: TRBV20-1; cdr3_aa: CSATRRPETQYF; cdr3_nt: TGCAGTGCAACCCGCCGGCCGGAGACCCAGTACTTC
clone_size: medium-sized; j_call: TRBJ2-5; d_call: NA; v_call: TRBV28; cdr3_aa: CASSLRETQYF; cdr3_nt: TGTGCCAGCAGTTTACGGGAGACCCAGTACTTC
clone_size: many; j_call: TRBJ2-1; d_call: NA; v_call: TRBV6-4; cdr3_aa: CASSEGTSNEQFF; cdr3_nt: TGTGCCAGCAGTGAGGGGACGTCCAATGAGCAGTTCTTC
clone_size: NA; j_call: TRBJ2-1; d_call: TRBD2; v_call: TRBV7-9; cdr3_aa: CASSPSGLANNEQFF; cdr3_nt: TGTGCCAGCAGCCCGTCGGGACTAGCGAACAATGAGCAGTTCTTC
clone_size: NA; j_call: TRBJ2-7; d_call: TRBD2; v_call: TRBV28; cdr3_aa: CASSGLAGLPYEQYF; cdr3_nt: TGTGCCAGCAGCGGACTAGCGGGCCTTCCCTACGAGCAGTACTTC
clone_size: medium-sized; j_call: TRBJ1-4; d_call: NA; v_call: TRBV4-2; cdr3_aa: CASSQDRIGRKLFF; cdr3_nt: TGTGCCAGCAGCCAAGACCGGATCGGGAGAAAACTGTTTTTT
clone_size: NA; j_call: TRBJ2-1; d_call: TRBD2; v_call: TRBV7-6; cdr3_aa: CASSTGSLANEQFF; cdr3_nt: TGTGCCAGCAGCACCGGGTCACTAGCGAATGAGCAGTTCTTC
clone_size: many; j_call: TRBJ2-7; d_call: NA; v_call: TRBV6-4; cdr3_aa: CASRDGLIYEQYF; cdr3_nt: TGTGCCAGCAGGGACGGTCTCATATACGAGCAGTACTTC
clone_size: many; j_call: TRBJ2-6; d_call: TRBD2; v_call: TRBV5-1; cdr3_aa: CASSRYLGLAEQFAGANVLTF; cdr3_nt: TGCGCCAGCAGCCGGTACCTGGGACTAGCGGAGCAATTCGCGGGGGCCAACGTCCTGACTTTC
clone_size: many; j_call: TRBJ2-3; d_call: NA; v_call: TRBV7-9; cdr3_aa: CASSPQDTQYF; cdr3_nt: TGTGCCAGCAGCCCCCAAGATACGCAGTATTTT
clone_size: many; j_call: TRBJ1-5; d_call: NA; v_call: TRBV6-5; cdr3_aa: CASRQTGNQPQHF; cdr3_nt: TGTGCCAGCAGACAGACAGGCAATCAGCCCCAGCATTTT